The 32 T cell receptor beta chains below come from one sample, sequenced in a study of technical replicates of blood from a few donors. TCRdb's copy holds only in-frame clones and misses some; the assay was immunoSEQ multiplex PCR. This table has under 85,000 clones, around 93% appearing once. The source material was T cells isolated from PBMCs. The receptors derive from a human donor in good health.

This chain links TRBV4-1 with TRBJ1-3; D is uncertain. This CDR3 has 17 residues. Germline CDR1 and CDR2: MGHRA and YSYEKL. With 1 base removed from V and 0 bases from J, the gap between germline ends came to 13 bases. CDR3 residues: CASSQGGLGRSGNTIYF. The CDR3 DNA sequence: TGCGCCAGCAGCCAAGGTGGTTTGGGCCGCTCTGGAAACACCATATATTTT.

The genes are TRBV7-9 and TRBJ1-2; a weak D match, TRBD1 (5 bases). Germline V CDR1 and CDR2: SEHNR, FQNEAQ (reference sequence). The CDR3 sequence is 14 residues long. V lost 5 bases to trimming and J lost 8 bases, with 18 bases between them. CDR3 residues: CASSPPGAGLGYTF. The CDR3 DNA is TGTGCCAGCAGCCCCCCTGGGGCAGGGTTGGGCTACACCTTC.

The chain joins TRBV5-1 to TRBJ2-3; tentative D call: TRBD2 (7 bases). Germline CDR1 and CDR2: SGHRS and YFSETQ. The CDR3 loop spans 15 amino acids. Trimming shortened V by 0 bases and J by 5 bases, and 13 bases separated the two germline ends. The CDR3 nucleotides are TGCGCCAGCAGCTTGGCCGAAGGGGGGGAAGATACGCAGTATTTT. Protein product: CASSLAEGGEDTQYF.

This clone was counted between two and nine times. The V call is TRBV7-6, the J call TRBJ1-1, with D possibly matching TRBD1 (6 bases). With 5 bases removed from V and 0 bases from J, the gap between germline ends came to 10 bases. The CDR3 is 14 residues long. Germline CDR1 and CDR2: SGHVS and FNYEAQ. CDR3: CASSARDMNTEAFF. The CDR3 DNA is TGTGCCAGCAGCGCCAGGGACATGAACACTGAAGCTTTCTTT. Drawing the rest from reference TRBV7-6 and TRBJ1-1, the complete variable domain is GAGVSQSPRYKVTKRGQDVALRCDPISGHVSLYWYRQALGQGPEFLTYFNYEAQQDKSGLPNDRFSAERPEGSISTLTIQRTEQRDSAMYRCASSARDMNTEAFFGQGTRLTVV.

The chain uses TRBV27 and TRBJ1-3; no clear D gene. CDR3 size: 13 residues. From germline, CDR1 is MNHEY and CDR2 SMNVEV (reference sequence). Trimming removed 5 bases at V and 7 bases at J, with 12 bases between. The CDR3 protein is CASSTPSGNTIYF. In DNA, the CDR3 is TGTGCCAGCAGTACTCCCTCGGGGAACACCATATATTTT.

The rearrangement uses TRBV12-2 and TRBJ1-5; TRBD1 is the table's D call and was not checked against the DNA. TRBV12-2 is a known pseudogene. The CDR3 spans 18 residues. CDR3 sequence reads: CASRLAVRGQGLNQPQHF. CDR3 DNA sequence: TGTGCAAGTCGCTTAGCCGTTCGAGGTCAGGGGTTAAATCAGCCCCAGCATTTT.

The J gene is TRBJ2-5, the V gene TRBV20-1; no definite D call. The V end was cut by 5 bases, the J end by 5 bases, with 9 bases between. This CDR3 region has 11 residues. Germline CDR1 DFQATT, CDR2 SNEGSKA (reference sequence). CDR3 DNA: TGCAGTGCTGGAAACGGGGAGACCCAGTACTTC. It translates to CSAGNGETQYF.

The chain uses TRBV6-1 and TRBJ2-7; 8 nucleotides match TRBD1. V shed 11 bases, J shed 7 bases, and the junction held 19 bases outside the gene matches. This CDR3 is 15 amino acids long. Germline V lookup: CDR1 MNHNS, CDR2 SASEGT. The CDR3 DNA reads TGTGCCGTAGCAGGTGGCGGGACAGGAGGGGAGGAGCAGTACTTC. Amino acid sequence: CAVAGGGTGGEEQYF.

The gene calls are TRBV7-9 and TRBJ2-2; 9 nucleotides align to TRBD1. Germline V gene data show CDR1 as SEHNR and CDR2 as FQNEAQ (reference sequence). The CDR3 spans 14 residues. V dropped 7 bases and J dropped 7; count of bases not matched to a gene: 7. The CDR3 spells CASNRQGGSGELFF. The CDR3 DNA follows: TGTGCCAGCAACAGACAGGGGGGAAGCGGGGAGCTGTTTTTT.

The sample holds one count of this clone. Mismatch with germline at one junction end may stem from a read error. This chain's CDR3 is CSAEDRVLNIQYF. The CDR3 DNA is TGCAGCGCTGAAGACAGGGTGTTAAACATTCAGTACTTC. V usage is TRBV29-1 and J usage is TRBJ2-4; 7 bases line up with TRBD1. Germline V lookup: CDR1 SQVTM, CDR2 ANQGSEA. There are 13 residues in the CDR3.

Concerning this clone itself: Germline is not matched at one junction end, which may reflect a read error. The V and J genes are TRBV9 and TRBJ2-7; TRBD1 is a possible D gene (6 bases). Germline V gene lookup returns CDR1 SGDLS and CDR2 YYNGEE. The CDR3 contains 16 residues. The CDR3 loop is CASSALHSGASNEQYF. The CDR3 coding sequence is TGTGCCAGCAGCGCCCTTCACTCAGGGGCCTCCAACGAGCAGTACTTC.

This chain connects TRBV9 to TRBJ1-5, with TRBD1 as a possible D gene (6 bases). Germline loops: CDR1 SGDLS, CDR2 YYNGEE. V was trimmed by 1 base and J by 2 bases, leaving 10 bases between them. The CDR3 contains 15 residues. The CDR3 is CASSVLPGGNQPQHF. In DNA form, the CDR3 reads TGTGCCAGCAGCGTATTGCCAGGGGGCAATCAGCCCCAGCATTTT. The variable domain in full, completed from reference TRBV9 and TRBJ1-5, reads DSGVTQTPKHLITATGQRVTLRCSPRSGDLSVYWYQQSLDQGLQFLIQYYNGEERAKGNILERFSAQQFPDLHSELNLSSLELGDSALYFCASSVLPGGNQPQHFGDGTRLSIL.

The V and J genes are TRBV25-1 and TRBJ2-7, with D perhaps matching TRBD2 (5 bases). Germline CDR1 is MGHDK and CDR2 is SYGVNS. CDR3 size: 14 residues. The V end was cut by 3 bases, the J end by 3 bases, with 12 bases between. CDR3 residues: CASSERLAGYEQYF. The CDR3 nucleotides read TGTGCCAGCAGTGAGAGGCTAGCAGGCTACGAGCAGTACTTC.

The chain joins TRBV7-7 to TRBJ2-7; D call uncertain. V was trimmed by 0 bases and J by 1 base, leaving 13 bases between them. Germline CDR1 SSHAT, CDR2 FNYEAQ (reference sequence). The CDR3 is 16 amino acids. The CDR3: CASSLASVLGSYEQYF. DNA for the CDR3: TGTGCCAGCAGCTTAGCCTCGGTTCTAGGATCCTACGAGCAGTACTTC.

A single count supports this clone. CDR3 coding DNA: TGTGCCAGCAGCCTCGGGGGGCTTTACACTGAAGCTTTCTTT. Protein sequence: CASSLGGLYTEAFF. The chain couples TRBV25-1 to TRBJ1-1, with D possibly matching TRBD1 (6 bases). CDR1 is MGHDK and CDR2 is SYGVNS in the germline V gene. Trimming pared 6 bases from V and 3 bases from J, leaving 14 bases between. The CDR3 runs to 14 residues.

In DNA, the CDR3 is TGTGCCAGCAGCCCCCGGACTACCTTGGGCGGGGAGCTGTTTTTT. Translation gives CASSPRTTLGGELFF. The chain uses TRBV11-2 and TRBJ2-2, with D possibly TRBD2 on 6 matching bases. The length of the CDR3 is 15 residues. Trimming took 5 bases from V and 7 from J, leaving 17 bases between them. Germline V gene data show CDR1 as SGHAT and CDR2 as FQNNGV.

This sequence joins TRBV2 and TRBJ1-4; D is ambiguous. This CDR3 comprises 14 residues. Germline CDR1 and CDR2: SNHLY and FYNNEI. Trimming took off 2 bases at V and 7 bases at J, with 11 bases between the two ends. This CDR3 is CASSEYGEGEKLFF. The DNA for the CDR3 is TGTGCCAGCAGTGAATACGGGGAGGGTGAAAAACTGTTTTTT.

The chain is built from TRBV19 and TRBJ2-3; possibly TRBD2 for D (6 bases). V gave up 5 bases and J gave up 5 bases, with 14 bases separating them. Looked up from germline, CDR1 is LNHDA and CDR2 is SQIVND (reference sequence). CDR3 length equals 14 residues. In nucleotides, the CDR3 is TGTGCCAGTAGTGCGGGACTCATCGAAGATACGCAGTATTTT. Protein product: CASSAGLIEDTQYF.

This sequence joins TRBV10-3 and TRBJ1-2; 7 positions agree with TRBD1. Looked up from germline, CDR1 is ENHRY and CDR2 is SYGVKD. The CDR3 spans 15 residues. J was trimmed by 0 bases and V by 6 bases; bases with no gene match: 7. CDR3 sequence (DNA): TGTGCCATCAGCGTACCGGGACAGACTAACTATGGCTACACCTTC. Translated, it gives CAISVPGQTNYGYTF.

This chain joins TRBV11-1 and TRBJ1-1; D is possibly TRBD1 (6 bases). In germline, CDR1 is SGHAT, CDR2 FQDESV (reference sequence). The CDR3 runs to 14 residues. V was pared by 3 bases and J by 6 bases, with 14 bases between. In DNA, the CDR3 is TGTGCCAGCAGCTTGGCGGGGGCGCGCGCTGAAGCTTTCTTT. As protein: CASSLAGARAEAFF.

The V call is TRBV30, the J call TRBJ1-1; no clear D. V gave up 0 bases and J gave up 1 base, with 6 bases separating them. The CDR3 runs 13 residues. Germline V gene sequence: CDR1 GTSNPN, CDR2 SVGIG (reference sequence). This chain's CDR3 is CAWSVTWNTEAFF. CDR3 in DNA: TGTGCCTGGAGTGTAACTTGGAACACTGAAGCTTTCTTT.

The V gene is TRBV2, the J gene TRBJ1-6; TRBD1 matches at 9 bases. Germline CDR1 and CDR2: SNHLY and FYNNEI. J lost 11 bases, V lost 5 bases, and 13 bases had no gene match. The CDR3 has 16 residues. CDR3 coding DNA: TGTGCCAGCAGTCCCGGGACAGGGACCGGTGGGGCACCCCTCCACTTT. This translates into CASSPGTGTGGAPLHF. Variable domain in full (rest from reference TRBV2 and TRBJ1-6): EPEVTQTPSHQVTQMGQEVILRCVPISNHLYFYWYRQILGQKVEFLVSFYNNEISEKSEIFDDQFSVERPDGSNFTLKIRSTKLEDSAMYFCASSPGTGTGGAPLHFGNGTRLTVT.

This rearrangement joins TRBV27 to TRBJ2-1; 9 nucleotides line up with TRBD2. V dropped 3 bases and J dropped 8; count of bases not matched to a gene: 11. This CDR3 has 16 amino acids. Germline V gene lookup returns CDR1 MNHEY and CDR2 SMNVEV (reference sequence). The CDR3 bases are TGTGCCAGCAGTTTGGGCGGGAGGGCCTTCTTCGATGAGCAGTTCTTC. It specifies CASSLGGRAFFDEQFF.

V is TRBV11-3 and J is TRBJ2-1; D not certain. Per the germline V gene, CDR1 is SGHNT and CDR2 is YENEEA. V shed 1 base and J shed 5 bases, with 6 bases lying between them. The CDR3 extends over 13 amino acids. The CDR3 nucleotides are TGTGCCAGCAGCTTAGCCCCAAACAATGAGCAGTTCTTC. Amino acids: CASSLAPNNEQFF.

The chain links TRBV30 to TRBJ1-2; unclear D gene. The V end was cut by 5 bases, the J end by 5 bases, with 12 bases between. Germline values: CDR1 GTSNPN, CDR2 SVGIG (reference sequence). This CDR3 is 12 amino acids long. CDR3 nucleotides: TGTGCCTGGTGGTACAGTGGATATGGCTACACCTTC. Its protein product is CAWWYSGYGYTF.

The J gene is TRBJ1-6, the V gene TRBV6-1, with 8 bases fitting TRBD1. The CDR3 sequence is 14 residues long. J gave up 6 bases and V 6 bases, and 4 bases lay outside the gene matches. Germline V gives CDR1 MNHNS, CDR2 SASEGT. The CDR3 region has the DNA TGTGCCAGCAGCGGGACAGGCACTAATTCACCCCTCCACTTT. Residues: CASSGTGTNSPLHF.

The genes are TRBV7-6 and TRBJ2-3; D perhaps matches TRBD1 (5 bases). The CDR3 consists of 17 residues. Germline lookup yields CDR1 SGHVS and CDR2 FNYEAQ. V was trimmed by 1 base and J by 0 bases, leaving 14 bases between them. This CDR3 reads CASSLGPQDPSTDTQYF. The CDR3 DNA follows: TGTGCCAGCAGCTTAGGCCCACAGGATCCTAGCACAGATACGCAGTATTTT.

The chain recombines TRBV11-1 with TRBJ1-1; D is uncertain. The CDR3 runs to 14 residues. V gave up 3 bases and J gave up 0 bases, with 8 bases separating them. Germline assignment: CDR1 SGHAT and CDR2 FQDESV (reference sequence). The CDR3 region is CASSFSSMNTEAFF. The CDR3 DNA follows: TGTGCCAGCAGCTTCAGTAGCATGAACACTGAAGCTTTCTTT.

The rearrangement joins TRBV25-1 to TRBJ2-5, with 15 bases identical to TRBD2. This CDR3 contains 15 residues. The germline V gene encodes CDR1 MGHDK and CDR2 SYGVNS. V dropped 6 bases and J dropped 5; count of bases not matched to a gene: 4. The CDR3 nucleotides are TGTGCCAGCAGCCGCGGACTAGCGGGGGGGGAGACCCAGTACTTC. Translated, it gives CASSRGLAGGETQYF.

The rearrangement links TRBV7-9 to TRBJ1-2; D remains unclear. CDR1 and CDR2 from the germline V gene are SEHNR and FQNEAQ (reference sequence). V was shortened by 3 bases and J by 4 bases, with 6 bases between the two germline ends. The CDR3 runs 12 residues. CDR3 nucleotides: TGTGCCAGCAGCTTCGGGATCTATGGCTACACCTTC. Protein product: CASSFGIYGYTF. Supplemented by reference TRBV7-9 and TRBJ1-2, the full variable domain reads DTGVSQNPRHKITKRGQNVTFRCDPISEHNRLYWYRQTLGQGPEFLTYFQNEAQLEKSRLLSDRFSAERPKGSFSTLEIQRTEQGDSAMYLCASSFGIYGYTFGSGTRLTVV.

Only a few counts were recorded for this clone. The J gene is TRBJ2-3, the V gene TRBV15, with D possibly being TRBD2 (6 bases). Trimming took off 3 bases at V and 9 bases at J, with 10 bases between the two ends. In germline, CDR1 is LNHNV, CDR2 YYDKDF (reference sequence). The CDR3 loop spans 12 amino acids. The CDR3: CATSSTAGTQYF. The CDR3 DNA sequence: TGTGCCACCAGCAGCACGGCGGGGACGCAGTATTTT.

The chain links TRBV4-1 to TRBJ2-7; 8 bases are shared with TRBD2. The germline gives CDR1 MGHRA, CDR2 YSYEKL. This CDR3 region has 16 residues. V shed 0 bases and J 3 bases; nucleotides not matched to a gene: 7. Here the CDR3 reads CASSQEGSGGFYEQYF. For the CDR3, the DNA is TGCGCCAGCAGCCAAGAGGGGAGCGGGGGATTCTACGAGCAGTACTTC.